This passage covers 6 T cell receptor beta chains from one sample sequenced in a study of T cell responses to AZD1222 COVID-19 vaccine. Data came from immunoSEQ multiplex PCR; TCRdb stores just in-frame clones and leaves some out. This sample carries some 130,000 clones, 75% to 90% of them seen once, and the ten largest clones take roughly 7.3%. The specimen comprised peripheral blood, sampled on day 0 of AZD1222 vaccination. These receptors all stem from an adult in good health.

This clone occurred once. V usage is TRBV5-1 and J usage is TRBJ1-4, with D perhaps TRBD1 (5 bases). V dropped 4 bases and J dropped 2 bases, with 9 bases sitting between them. The CDR3 loop spans 14 amino acids. Germline V CDR1 and CDR2: SGHRS, YFSETQ. The CDR3 protein is CASSRGGTNEKLFF. In DNA, the CDR3 is TGCGCCAGCAGCCGCGGGGGGACTAATGAAAAACTGTTTTTT.

This sequence joins TRBV12-3 or TRBV12-4 and TRBJ1-5; D call uncertain. The CDR3 contains 13 residues. V lost 4 bases and J lost 6, with 10 bases in between. DNA for the CDR3: TGTGCCAGCAGTTCCCTCGCGGTTCAGCCCCAGCATTTT. Protein sequence: CASSSLAVQPQHF.

This clone was seen more than once but under ten times. CDR3 residues: CASSLQGDNEQFF. DNA for the CDR3: TGTGCCAGCAGCCTACAGGGGGACAATGAGCAGTTCTTC. The chain recombines TRBV5-6 with TRBJ2-1; 8 positions match TRBD1. V shed 4 bases and J 5 bases; nucleotides not matched to a gene: 2. Looked up from germline, CDR1 is SGHDT and CDR2 is YYEEEE. This CDR3 comprises 13 residues.

This clone was seen just once. This chain uses TRBV2 with TRBJ1-3; unclear D gene. Trimming stripped 8 bases from V and 2 bases from J, with 16 bases between. CDR1 and CDR2 from the germline V gene are SNHLY and FYNNEI. There are 15 residues in the CDR3. CDR3 DNA sequence: TGTGCCAGCGGAGCTTCCGACGGAACTGGAAACACCATATATTTT. Amino acid sequence: CASGASDGTGNTIYF.

DNA for the CDR3: TGTGCCAGCTCACCAGGGCAGCGGCCATCCGAGCAGTACTTC. It is translated as CASSPGQRPSEQYF. V and J are TRBV18 and TRBJ2-7, with D perhaps TRBD2 (5 bases). The CDR3 runs 14 residues. V was clipped by 2 bases and J by 6 bases, with 14 bases between them. Germline lookup yields CDR1 KGHSH and CDR2 LQKENI.

The J gene is TRBJ2-2, the V gene TRBV27; D may match TRBD1 or TRBD2 (5 bases each). The CDR3 is made up of 16 amino acids. Germline lookup yields CDR1 MNHEY and CDR2 SMNVEV (reference sequence). With 10 bases removed from V and 5 bases from J, the gap between germline ends came to 23 bases. CDR3: CATRDVSGPPTGELFF. CDR3 nucleotide sequence: TGTGCCACAAGGGACGTTTCGGGACCCCCGACCGGGGAGCTGTTTTTT.